This entry describes one T cell receptor beta chain. This entry belongs to a study of blood T cell repertoires in COVID-19. Study summary: Acute and convalescent COVID-19 specimens originated in the United States, Italy and Spain. PBMCs, B-cell-depleted T cells, or T cells were the source of the cDNA or gDNA that made up the material.

Per the study methods: The assay estimated nucleated cells by amplifying reference gene primers. Generated by immunoSEQ multiplex PCR, the TCRdb table keeps only in-frame clones and is missing some. V and J calls and clone size are those listed in that table; D and trimming were worked out from the DNA. This repertoire shows about 59,000 clones, 65% to 80% found once; its top ten account for roughly 3.7%. The CDR3 length is 18 residues. Trimming took 3 bases from V and 5 from J; bases not matched to a gene: 15. In germline, CDR1 is MGHRA, CDR2 YSYEKL. The sequence was obtained from a man between 60 and 70 years old with acute or convalescent COVID-19. The sequenced sample consisted of peripheral blood. The chain uses TRBV4-1 and TRBJ2-3; 9 bases are a match to TRBD2. The CDR3 nucleotides are TGCGCCAGCAGCCAGCCCCCCCGTCTAGCGGGACCTGAAGATACGCAGTATTTT. This codes for CASSQPPRLAGPEDTQYF.